This is a list of T cell receptor beta chains from one sample in a study of blood T cell repertoires in COVID-19. TCRdb keeps only in-frame clones here, not all; method: immunoSEQ multiplex PCR. The repertoire has 300,000 to 400,000 clones, roughly 90% of them found once; the top ten carry 7% to 8%. The sequenced sample was peripheral blood. Receptor source: an older woman with COVID-19, enrolled during active disease. The CDR3 runs from the conserved cysteine through the conserved F or W. The D gene is left open where the match is weak. Clone size, where shown, is once, few, many, or a class for clones that have expanded.

size: few; V: TRBV10-2; D: NA; J: TRBJ1-5; DNA: TGCGCCAGCAGCCAGGGAAGTGGTGGCAATCAGCCCCAGCATTTT; CDR3: CASSQGSGGNQPQHF
size: NA; V: TRBV28; D: TRBD2; J: TRBJ2-3; DNA: TGTGCCAGCACCACGAGCGGGGCCCGCACAGATACGCAGTATTTT; CDR3: CASTTSGARTDTQYF
size: NA; V: TRBV19; D: NA; J: TRBJ1-1; DNA: TGTGCCAGTAGTATATATCCGGGGAGGCAAACTGAAGCTTTCTTT; CDR3: CASSIYPGRQTEAFF
size: NA; V: TRBV7-6; D: NA; J: TRBJ1-4; DNA: TGTGCCAGCAGCTTAGAACTCATGGCGAGGAGAAAACTGTTTTTT; CDR3: CASSLELMARRKLFF
size: NA; V: TRBV5-1; D: TRBD1; J: TRBJ1-3; DNA: TGCGCCAGCAGCTGGACAGGGGCGGGAAACACCATATATTTT; CDR3: CASSWTGAGNTIYF
size: NA; V: TRBV10-3; D: TRBD1; J: TRBJ1-2; DNA: TGTGCCATCAGCGGACAGGGCAGCTATGGCTACACCTTC; CDR3: CAISGQGSYGYTF
size: once; V: TRBV30; D: NA; J: TRBJ1-3; DNA: TGTGCCTGGAGTGTACAAGGGGACACCATATATTTT; CDR3: CAWSVQGDTIYF
size: NA; V: TRBV4-1; D: TRBD1; J: TRBJ2-7; DNA: TGCGCCAGCAGCCCCCAGACAGGGGGCGTTGAGAAAGCCTACGAGCAGTACTTC; CDR3: CASSPQTGGVEKAYEQYF
size: NA; V: TRBV9; D: TRBD1; J: TRBJ1-3; DNA: TGTGCCAGCAGCGCAAACCCGGGACAGGGGCATGGAAACACCATATATTTT; CDR3: CASSANPGQGHGNTIYF
size: NA; V: TRBV5-1; D: TRBD1; J: TRBJ2-3; DNA: TGCGCCAGCAGCTTGGCCGACAGGGGAGGAGGCACAGATACGCAGTATTTT; CDR3: CASSLADRGGGTDTQYF
size: NA; V: TRBV28; D: NA; J: TRBJ1-6; DNA: TGTGCCAGCAGTTCGATAGTCAGGGGAAAAGGGTCTATTAATTCACCCCTCCACTTT; CDR3: CASSSIVRGKGSINSPLHF
size: NA; V: TRBV6-5; D: NA; J: TRBJ1-2; DNA: TGTGCCAGCAGTTTAAGCGGGCGCGCCCTATACTTC; CDR3: CASSLSGRALYF
size: NA; V: TRBV28; D: NA; J: TRBJ1-2; DNA: TGTGCCAGCCACTCCGGTAGACAGCCTAACTATGGCTACACCTTC; CDR3: CASHSGRQPNYGYTF